This TCR beta chain was found in a study of T cell changes during pregnancy in multiple sclerosis. This clone turned up a few times. The CDR3 loop spans 17 amino acids. Unmatched junction bases numbered 7, after V lost 0 bases and J lost 0 bases. The germline V gene has CDR1 SGHRS and CDR2 YFSETQ. The data were produced by immunoSEQ multiplex PCR, yet TCRdb's version contains in-frame clones alone and is incomplete. The sample has approximately 69,000 clones; about 91% are singletons. The origin of this receptor is a female donor in good health, enrolled as a control in a pregnancy study. This rearrangement joins TRBV5-1 to TRBJ1-1, with TRBD1 matching 8 bases. Sequences were derived from CD4+ T cells from peripheral blood mononuclear cells, sampled in the third trimester of pregnancy. The CDR3, as DNA: TGCGCCAGCAGCTTGGCCGGGCAGGGGGCTATGAACACTGAAGCTTTCTTT. It specifies CASSLAGQGAMNTEAFF. Full variable domain (rest looked up from reference TRBV5-1 and TRBJ1-1): KAGVTQTPRYLIKTRGQQVTLSCSPISGHRSVSWYQQTPGQGLQFLFEYFSETQRNKGNFPGRFSGRQFSNSRSEMNVSTLELGDSALYLCASSLAGQGAMNTEAFFGQGTRLTVV.